This TCR beta chain was identified during a study of T cell responses to AZD1222 COVID-19 vaccine. The assay was immunoSEQ multiplex PCR, and TCRdb's table has in-frame clones only and misses some. The sample includes 100,000 to 120,000 clones, roughly 90% seen only once; the top ten take about 7.8%. In the case of this clone: What it binds is unknown.

Study-level results: White British ancestry dominated among donors, who included more females, and clonal diversity was possibly underestimated.

Per germline, CDR1 SNHLY and CDR2 FYNNEI. The CDR3 loop spans 15 amino acids. V trimming: 2 bases; J trimming: 4 bases; junction bases outside the gene matches: 1. The V call is TRBV2, the J call TRBJ2-1, with 11 bases aligning to TRBD1. This clonotype was obtained from an adult in good health. The specimen was peripheral blood, collected on day 0 of AZD1222 vaccination. The DNA of the CDR3 is TGTGCCAGCAGTGAAAGGGACAGGGGGTACAATGAGCAGTTCTTC. It specifies CASSERDRGYNEQFF. The whole variable domain, remainder taken from reference TRBV2 and TRBJ2-1, is EPEVTQTPSHQVTQMGQEVILRCVPISNHLYFYWYRQILGQKVEFLVSFYNNEISEKSEIFDDQFSVERPDGSNFTLKIRSTKLEDSAMYFCASSERDRGYNEQFFGPGTRLTVL.